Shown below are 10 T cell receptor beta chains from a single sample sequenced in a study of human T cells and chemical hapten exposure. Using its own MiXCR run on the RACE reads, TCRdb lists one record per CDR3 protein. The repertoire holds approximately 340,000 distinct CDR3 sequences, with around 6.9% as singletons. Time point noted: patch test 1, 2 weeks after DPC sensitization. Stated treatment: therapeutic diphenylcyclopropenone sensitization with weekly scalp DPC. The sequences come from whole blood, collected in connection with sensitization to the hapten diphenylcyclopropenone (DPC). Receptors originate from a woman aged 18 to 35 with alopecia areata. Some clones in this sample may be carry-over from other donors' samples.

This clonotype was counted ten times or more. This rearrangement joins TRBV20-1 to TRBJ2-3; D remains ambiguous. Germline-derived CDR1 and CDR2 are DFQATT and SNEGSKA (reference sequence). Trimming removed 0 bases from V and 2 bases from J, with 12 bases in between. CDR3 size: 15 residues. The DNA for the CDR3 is TGCAGTGCTAGAGATACACCCCAGAACACAGATACGCAGTATTTT. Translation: CSARDTPQNTDTQYF.

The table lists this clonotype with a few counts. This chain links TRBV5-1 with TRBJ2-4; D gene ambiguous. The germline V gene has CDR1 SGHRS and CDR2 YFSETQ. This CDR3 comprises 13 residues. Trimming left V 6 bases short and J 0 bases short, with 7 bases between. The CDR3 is CASKAGAKNIQYF. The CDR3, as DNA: TGCGCCAGCAAGGCTGGAGCCAAAAACATTCAGTACTTC. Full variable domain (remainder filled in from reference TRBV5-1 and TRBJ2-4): KAGVTQTPRYLIKTRGQQVTLSCSPISGHRSVSWYQQTPGQGLQFLFEYFSETQRNKGNFPGRFSGRQFSNSRSEMNVSTLELGDSALYLCASKAGAKNIQYFGAGTRLSVL.

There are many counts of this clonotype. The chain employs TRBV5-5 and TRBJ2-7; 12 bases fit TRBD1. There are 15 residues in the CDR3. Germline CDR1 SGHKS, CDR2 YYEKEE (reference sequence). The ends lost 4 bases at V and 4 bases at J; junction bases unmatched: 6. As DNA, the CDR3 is TGTGCCAGCAGCGATCGGGACAGGGGGCTTTACGAGCAGTACTTC. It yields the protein CASSDRDRGLYEQYF.

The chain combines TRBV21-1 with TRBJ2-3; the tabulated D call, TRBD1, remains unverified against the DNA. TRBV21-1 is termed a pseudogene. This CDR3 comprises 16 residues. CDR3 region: CASSKWGQARTDTQYF. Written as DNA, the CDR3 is TGTGCCAGCAGCAAATGGGGACAGGCACGGACAGATACGCAGTATTTT.

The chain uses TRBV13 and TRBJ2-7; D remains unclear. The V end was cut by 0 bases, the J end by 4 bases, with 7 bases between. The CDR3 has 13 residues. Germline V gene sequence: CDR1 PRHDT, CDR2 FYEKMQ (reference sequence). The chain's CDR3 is CASSLGLQYEQYF. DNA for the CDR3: TGTGCCAGCAGCTTAGGACTACAGTACGAGCAGTACTTC.

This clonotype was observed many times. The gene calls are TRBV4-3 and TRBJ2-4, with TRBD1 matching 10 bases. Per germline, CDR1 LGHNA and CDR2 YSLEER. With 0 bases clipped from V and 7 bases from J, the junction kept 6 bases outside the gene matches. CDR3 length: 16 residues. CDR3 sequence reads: CASSQEGQGRLNIQYF. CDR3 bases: TGCGCCAGCAGCCAAGAGGGACAGGGGCGGTTGAACATTCAGTACTTC.

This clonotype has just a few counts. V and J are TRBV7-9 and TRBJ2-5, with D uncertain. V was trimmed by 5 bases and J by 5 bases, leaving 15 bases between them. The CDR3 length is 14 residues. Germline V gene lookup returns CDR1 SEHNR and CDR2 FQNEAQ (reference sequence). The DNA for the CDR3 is TGTGCCAGCAGCCGCGCATTTATTGAGGAGACCCAGTACTTC. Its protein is CASSRAFIEETQYF.

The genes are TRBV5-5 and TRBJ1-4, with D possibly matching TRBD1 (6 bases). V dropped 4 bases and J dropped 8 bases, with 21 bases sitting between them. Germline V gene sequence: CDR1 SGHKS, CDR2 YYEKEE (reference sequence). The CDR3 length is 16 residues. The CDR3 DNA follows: TGTGCCAGCAGCGTGAACAGGGAAGGCATGGGCGAAAAACTGTTTTTT. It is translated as CASSVNREGMGEKLFF. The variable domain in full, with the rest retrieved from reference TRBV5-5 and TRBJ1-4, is DAGVTQSPTHLIKTRGQQVTLRCSPISGHKSVSWYQQVLGQGPQFIFQYYEKEERGRGNFPDRFSARQFPNYSSELNVNALLLGDSALYLCASSVNREGMGEKLFFGSGTQLSVL.

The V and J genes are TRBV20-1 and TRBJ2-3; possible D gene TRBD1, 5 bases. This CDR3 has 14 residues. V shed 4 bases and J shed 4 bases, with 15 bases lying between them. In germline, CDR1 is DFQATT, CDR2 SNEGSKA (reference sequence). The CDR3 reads CSAKTPWGADTQYF. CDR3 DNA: TGCAGTGCTAAGACCCCATGGGGCGCAGATACGCAGTATTTT.

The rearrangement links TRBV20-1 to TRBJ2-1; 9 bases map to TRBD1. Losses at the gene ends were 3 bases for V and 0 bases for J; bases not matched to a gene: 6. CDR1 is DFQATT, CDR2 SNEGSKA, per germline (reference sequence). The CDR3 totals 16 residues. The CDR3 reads CSASWTGDPSYNEQFF. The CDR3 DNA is TGCAGTGCTAGTTGGACAGGGGATCCCTCCTACAATGAGCAGTTCTTC.